The 2 T cell receptor beta chains given below trace back to one sample, sequenced in a study of blood T cell repertoires in COVID-19. Clones were read by immunoSEQ multiplex PCR, and TCRdb kept only the in-frame ones, dropping some. The table includes approximately 27,000 clones, approximately 96% detected once. Sequencing input: peripheral blood. Every receptor here comes from a human donor with active COVID-19. The donor label of this sample is uncertain.

This clone was recorded only once. The chain is built from TRBV29-1 and TRBJ1-1, with D tentatively TRBD1 (5 bases). The CDR3 has 15 amino acids. The V end lost 3 bases, the J end lost 0 bases, and 14 bases lay between the germline ends. From germline, CDR1 is SQVTM and CDR2 ANQGSEA. In DNA, the CDR3 is TGCAGCGTTGACGGCCTGACAGAATTGAACACTGAAGCTTTCTTT. Its translation: CSVDGLTELNTEAFF.

The chain couples TRBV12-3 or TRBV12-4 to TRBJ2-2; 7 bases fit TRBD1. V lost 5 bases and J lost 6; bases outside the gene matches: 3. The CDR3 consists of 13 residues. The DNA of the CDR3 is TGTGCCAGCAGTAACAGGGGTTCCGGGGAGCTGTTTTTT. Residues: CASSNRGSGELFF.